Listed here are 9 T cell receptor beta chains from one sample, sequenced in a study of T cell responses to AZD1222 COVID-19 vaccine. Using immunoSEQ multiplex PCR, the repertoire was profiled, and TCRdb retains in-frame clones only, with some absent. This repertoire shows 100,000 or so clones, 65% to 90% found once; its top ten account for about 6%. Source: peripheral blood, taken on day 0 of AZD1222 vaccination. The receptors originated from an adult in good health.

In nucleotides, the CDR3 is TGCAGTGCTAGTAGTCCACAGGACGAGCAGTACTTC. Encoded protein: CSASSPQDEQYF. This chain links TRBV20-1 with TRBJ2-7; the D gene is possibly TRBD1 (5 bases). Germline V gene sequence: CDR1 DFQATT, CDR2 SNEGSKA (reference sequence). CDR3 length: 12 amino acids. With 3 bases removed from V and 5 bases from J, the gap between germline ends came to 11 bases.

The chain combines TRBV18 with TRBJ1-6; TRBD1 aligns across 9 bases. The CDR3 length is 14 residues. The V segment lost 3 bases and the J segment 13 bases; nucleotides outside the gene matches: 7. Per the germline V gene, CDR1 is KGHSH and CDR2 is LQKENI. The CDR3 DNA follows: TGTGCCAGCTCACCGGGACAGGGTACCCCCCCCCTCCACTTT. Its translation is CASSPGQGTPPLHF.

The rearrangement joins TRBV4-2 to TRBJ2-3; no definite D call. The germline V gene encodes CDR1 LGHNA and CDR2 YNFKEQ. Trimming took off 4 bases at V and 0 bases at J, with 8 bases between the two ends. The CDR3 consists of 14 residues. CDR3 DNA sequence: TGTGCCAGCAGCCCACCGCCTAGCACAGATACGCAGTATTTT. Its translation is CASSPPPSTDTQYF.

The gene calls are TRBV30 and TRBJ2-3, with a possible D match to TRBD2 (6 bases). The CDR3 consists of 11 residues. V was trimmed by 3 bases and J by 9 bases, leaving 10 bases between them. Germline V gene lookup returns CDR1 GTSNPN and CDR2 SVGIG (reference sequence). The CDR3 coding sequence is TGTGCCTGGAGGGGTGGGAGGACGCAGTATTTT. It yields the protein CAWRGGRTQYF.

The V call is TRBV4-2, the J call TRBJ2-2, with D uncertain. Germline V gene data show CDR1 as LGHNA and CDR2 as YNFKEQ. This CDR3 contains 14 residues. V lost 0 bases and J 5 bases, leaving 7 bases between the germline ends. The CDR3 region is CASSQDSLTGELFF. CDR3 coding DNA: TGTGCCAGCAGCCAAGACAGTCTGACCGGGGAGCTGTTTTTT.

This chain joins TRBV21-1 and TRBJ1-3; the D call of TRBD1 is as the table states it, not checked on the DNA. TRBV21-1 is marked as a pseudogene. The CDR3 is 17 residues long. The DNA of the CDR3 is TGTGCCAGCAGCGAAATCGCAGGGGCCGGCTCTGGAAACACCATATATTTT. Translated: CASSEIAGAGSGNTIYF.

There are a few counts of this clone. V is TRBV6-6 and J is TRBJ1-3; 7 bases map to TRBD1. Germline CDR1 is MNHNY and CDR2 is SVGAGI (reference sequence). The CDR3 is 15 residues long. The V and J ends lost 2 bases and 2 bases, in that order; junction bases with no gene match: 3. The CDR3 spells CASSYPTGTGNTIYF. For the CDR3, the DNA is TGTGCCAGCAGTTACCCGACAGGGACTGGAAACACCATATATTTT.

This clone was recorded a few times. The CDR3 DNA reads as TGTGCCAGCAGCGGCCCCCTTACAGCCCCGGGCACTGAAGCTTTCTTT. This encodes CASSGPLTAPGTEAFF. This chain joins TRBV7-9 and TRBJ1-1; D remains ambiguous. V was clipped by 5 bases and J by 4 bases, with 20 bases between them. Germline lookup yields CDR1 SEHNR and CDR2 FQNEAQ (reference sequence). The CDR3 runs 16 residues.

The chain employs TRBV9 and TRBJ2-1, with 7 nucleotides matching TRBD2. Germline assignment: CDR1 SGDLS and CDR2 YYNGEE. V lost 0 bases and J lost 7; bases outside the gene matches: 13. The CDR3 length is 17 residues. The CDR3 sequence: CASSVASGPSKGNEQFF. The CDR3 DNA reads TGTGCCAGCAGCGTAGCTAGCGGACCTAGTAAGGGGAATGAGCAGTTCTTC.